These 16 T cell receptor beta chains share one sample of origin, sequenced in a study of T cell responses to AZD1222 COVID-19 vaccine. Method: immunoSEQ multiplex PCR; TCRdb's copy keeps in-frame clones and lacks some. The sample lists about 130,000 clones, more than 90% seen once, with 1% to 1.3% in the top ten. The input for sequencing was peripheral blood, taken 28 days after the second AZD1222 dose. All receptors come from an adult who received the AZD1222 COVID-19 vaccine.

The rearrangement joins TRBV27 to TRBJ2-1; a weak D match, TRBD2 (6 bases). V was cut by 9 bases and J by 0 bases, with 12 bases left in between. This CDR3 has 14 amino acids. The germline gives CDR1 MNHEY, CDR2 SMNVEV (reference sequence). The CDR3 loop is CASKAGSSYNEQFF. CDR3 DNA sequence: TGTGCCAGTAAAGCGGGCAGCTCCTACAATGAGCAGTTCTTC.

J is TRBJ2-1 and V is TRBV7-3, with D tentatively TRBD2 (6 bases). Germline assignment: CDR1 SGHTA and CDR2 FQGTGA. Trimming cost V 3 bases and J 3 bases, with 9 bases left between them. The CDR3 totals 14 residues. The CDR3 protein is CASSLEGGYNEQFF. In DNA, the CDR3 is TGTGCCAGCAGCTTGGAGGGCGGCTACAATGAGCAGTTCTTC.

This clone was seen only once. The chain has TRBV9 and TRBJ2-7; no firm D call. CDR1 and CDR2 (germline): SGDLS, YYNGEE. The CDR3 length is 12 residues. V was pared by 2 bases and J by 4 bases, with 7 bases between. The DNA for the CDR3 is TGTGCCAGCAGCGTCGAGAATTACGAGCAGTACTTC. This sequence encodes CASSVENYEQYF.

The chain has TRBV2 and TRBJ2-7; no reliable D call. V dropped 8 bases and J dropped 2 bases, with 13 bases sitting between them. Germline CDR1 and CDR2: SNHLY and FYNNEI. The CDR3 length is 13 residues. CDR3 sequence (DNA): TGTGCCAGCCGTGGAGATACTACCTACGAGCAGTACTTC. Its translation: CASRGDTTYEQYF.

The chain uses TRBV19 and TRBJ1-5; 9 nucleotides match TRBD1. Germline V gene sequence: CDR1 LNHDA, CDR2 SQIVND (reference sequence). This CDR3 comprises 15 residues. Losses at the gene ends were 9 bases for V and 2 bases for J; bases not matched to a gene: 8. The CDR3 DNA reads as TGTGCCAGCAACAGGGGGCGCGAGGGCAATCAGCCCCAGCATTTT. It encodes CASNRGREGNQPQHF.

The CDR3 DNA reads TGTGCCAGCAGCGGACAGGGCCTCTCTGGAAACACCATATATTTT. Translated: CASSGQGLSGNTIYF. The chain joins TRBV7-2 to TRBJ1-3; TRBD1 matches 8 bases. Germline trimming cut 5 bases from V and 0 bases from J; bases unmatched to any gene: 3. CDR1 is SGHTA, CDR2 FQGNSA, per germline. The CDR3 loop spans 15 amino acids.

CDR3 sequence: CASRTDRGSGEPQHF. The CDR3 DNA is TGTGCCAGCAGGACCGACAGGGGGTCCGGTGAGCCCCAGCATTTT. This chain joins TRBV6-5 and TRBJ1-5; TRBD1 matches 9 bases. The V gene's germline CDR1 is MNHEY and CDR2 SVGAGI. CDR3 length equals 15 residues. The V segment lost 6 bases and the J segment 8 bases; nucleotides outside the gene matches: 11.

V is TRBV19 and J is TRBJ1-3, with unresolved D. Trimming shortened V by 3 bases and J by 0 bases, and 9 bases separated the two germline ends. In germline, CDR1 is LNHDA, CDR2 SQIVND (reference sequence). The CDR3 extends over 15 amino acids. CDR3 nucleotide sequence: TGTGCCAGTAGTATTGGGTCTTACTCTGGAAACACCATATATTTT. Translation: CASSIGSYSGNTIYF.

The chain employs TRBV28 and TRBJ1-5; D remains ambiguous. CDR3 size: 14 residues. The V end was cut by 5 bases, the J end by 2 bases, with 10 bases between. CDR1 is MDHEN and CDR2 is SYDVKM in the germline V gene. DNA of the CDR3: TGTGCCAGCAGTCTTGTCCGGGGCAATCAGCCCCAGCATTTT. It is translated as CASSLVRGNQPQHF.

This sequence joins TRBV23-1 and TRBJ1-1; D is uncertain. TRBV23-1 is reported as an ORF; its role is uncertain. The CDR3 has 13 residues. The V gene lost 4 bases and the J gene lost 2 bases, with 8 bases spanning the gap. The CDR3 protein is CASSPRDNTEAFF. Here the CDR3 DNA reads TGCGCCAGCAGTCCAAGAGACAACACTGAAGCTTTCTTT.

The J gene is TRBJ2-2, the V gene TRBV19; D gene uncertain. Germline-derived CDR1 and CDR2 are LNHDA and SQIVND (reference sequence). This CDR3 has 14 residues. Between the trimmed V and J ends, which lost 4 bases and 5 bases, there was a span of 11 bases. CDR3 loop: CASSKVVQTGELFF. CDR3 nucleotides: TGTGCCAGTAGTAAGGTGGTCCAGACCGGGGAGCTGTTTTTT. Together with reference TRBV19 and TRBJ2-2, the CDR3 gives the full variable domain: DGGITQSPKYLFRKEGQNVTLSCEQNLNHDAMYWYRQDPGQGLRLIYYSQIVNDFQKGDIAEGYSVSREKKESFPLTVTSAQKNPTAFYLCASSKVVQTGELFFGEGSRLTVL.

V gene TRBV11-3 combines with J gene TRBJ2-3; TRBD2 is a possible D gene (5 bases). Trimming took off 3 bases at V and 2 bases at J, with 12 bases between the two ends. Germline V gene data show CDR1 as SGHNT and CDR2 as YENEEA. The length of the CDR3 is 15 residues. Here the CDR3 reads CASSLLDYSTDTQYF. Written as DNA, the CDR3 is TGTGCCAGCAGCTTGTTAGACTACTCCACAGATACGCAGTATTTT.

In this sample, this clone turned up once. The chain combines TRBV5-8 with TRBJ2-1; the D gene is possibly TRBD1 (5 bases). This CDR3 comprises 12 residues. Germline lookup yields CDR1 SGHTS and CDR2 YDEGEE. V was cut by 2 bases and J by 9 bases, with 9 bases left in between. CDR3 in DNA: TGTGCCAGCAGCTTCGGCAGGGCTGAGCAGTTCTTC. Protein product: CASSFGRAEQFF. Filled out from reference TRBV5-8 and TRBJ2-1, the complete variable domain reads EAGVTQSPTHLIKTRGQQATLRCSPISGHTSVYWYQQALGLGLQFLLWYDEGEERNRGNFPPRFSGRQFPNYSSELNVNALELEDSALYLCASSFGRAEQFFGPGTRLTVL.

The V call is TRBV11-1, the J call TRBJ2-3; 8 bases agree with TRBD2. Germline V gene data show CDR1 as SGHAT and CDR2 as FQDESV (reference sequence). This CDR3 contains 16 residues. V shed 5 bases, J shed 0 bases, and the junction held 7 bases outside the gene matches. CDR3 in amino acids: CASSRRAGGSTDTQYF. The CDR3 nucleotides are TGTGCCAGCAGCCGTCGGGCGGGGGGAAGCACAGATACGCAGTATTTT.

This clone has just a few counts. CDR3 protein: CASSVAGANVLTF. DNA of the CDR3: TGTGCCAGCAGCGTAGCTGGGGCCAACGTCCTGACTTTC. V gene TRBV9 combines with J gene TRBJ2-6, with D uncertain. Trimming stripped 0 bases from V and 2 bases from J, with 0 bases between. Germline V gives CDR1 SGDLS, CDR2 YYNGEE. This CDR3 contains 13 residues.

The rearrangement uses TRBV27 and TRBJ2-7; D may be TRBD2 (5 bases). The CDR3 is made up of 15 amino acids. Trimming took off 3 bases at V and 3 bases at J, with 15 bases between the two ends. CDR1 is MNHEY and CDR2 is SMNVEV in the germline V gene (reference sequence). CDR3 loop: CASSFLPLEGYEQYF. The CDR3 DNA follows: TGTGCCAGCAGTTTCCTCCCGCTTGAGGGCTACGAGCAGTACTTC.